The next 30 T cell receptor beta chains were all read from a single sample in a study of T cell repertoires in cytomegalovirus infection. TCRdb re-derived calls from the reads in MiXCR, one entry per CDR3 protein. The data contain fewer than 130,000 distinct CDR3 sequences, 35% to 50% of them seen just once; the ten biggest clones take up roughly 74%. These TCRs are of unknown antigen specificity. Sample: CD8+ T cells from cultured PBMCs, taken from culture after CMV antigen stimulation. The receptors were gathered from a human donor in good health (CMV status not recorded). Some clones in this sample may be carry-over from other donors' samples.

The V gene is TRBV12-3 or TRBV12-4, the J gene TRBJ1-6, with a tentative D call TRBD1 (5 bases). The CDR3 has 14 amino acids. V was clipped by 3 bases and J by 10 bases, with 13 bases between them. In DNA form, the CDR3 reads TGTGCCAGCAGTTTCAGGACAATCGACTCACCCCTCCACTTT. Protein sequence: CASSFRTIDSPLHF.

This clonotype was counted at least ten times. The chain has TRBV7-6 and TRBJ2-1; 9 nucleotides match TRBD2. Germline trimming cut 1 base from V and 8 bases from J; bases unmatched to any gene: 6. Germline CDR1 SGHVS, CDR2 FNYEAQ. This CDR3 spans 15 amino acids. The CDR3 here is CASSLEFSGGYEQFF. CDR3 DNA sequence: TGTGCCAGCAGCTTAGAATTTAGCGGGGGCTATGAGCAGTTCTTC.

This rearrangement joins TRBV19 to TRBJ2-1; D unclear. The length of the CDR3 is 18 residues. Germline values: CDR1 LNHDA, CDR2 SQIVND (reference sequence). Trimming removed 1 base from V and 6 bases from J, with 22 bases in between. The CDR3 region is CASSIVIGHINGFNEQFF. As DNA, the CDR3 is TGTGCCAGTAGTATAGTGATTGGGCATATAAACGGGTTCAATGAGCAGTTCTTC.

This clonotype was seen more than once but under ten times. The V call is TRBV12-3 or TRBV12-4, the J call TRBJ2-5; TRBD1 or TRBD2 may be the D gene (5 bases each). V shed 6 bases and J shed 5 bases, with 19 bases lying between them. This CDR3 region has 15 residues. This chain's CDR3 is CASSFNRGVGETQYF. The CDR3 DNA reads as TGTGCCAGCAGCTTCAACCGGGGCGTCGGGGAGACCCAGTACTTC.

J is TRBJ2-3 and V is TRBV13; 12 bases map to TRBD2. The CDR3 loop spans 15 amino acids. Germline lookup yields CDR1 PRHDT and CDR2 FYEKMQ (reference sequence). Losses at the gene ends were 5 bases for V and 5 bases for J; bases not matched to a gene: 5. The CDR3 region is CASSPSGGAIDTQYF. CDR3 bases: TGTGCCAGCAGCCCTAGCGGGGGGGCTATAGATACGCAGTATTTT. Combining the CDR3 with reference TRBV13 and TRBJ2-3 gives the whole variable domain AAGVIQSPRHLIKEKRETATLKCYPIPRHDTVYWYQQGPGQDPQFLISFYEKMQSDKGSIPDRFSAQQFSDYHSELNMSSLELGDSALYFCASSPSGGAIDTQYFGPGTRLTVL.

This clonotype was counted a few times. The chain carries TRBV4-2 and TRBJ2-6; 8 bases align to TRBD1. Germline-derived CDR1 and CDR2 are LGHNA and YNFKEQ. The CDR3 loop spans 18 amino acids. J lost 1 base, V lost 1 base, and 6 bases had no gene match. CDR3 bases: TGTGCCAGCAGCCAAGGCCCACGGGACAGGTCTGGGGCCAACGTCCTGACTTTC. Protein: CASSQGPRDRSGANVLTF.

This clonotype came up a few times. V is TRBV7-2 and J is TRBJ2-4; possible D gene TRBD1, 5 bases. Germline V lookup: CDR1 SGHTA, CDR2 FQGNSA. This CDR3 comprises 14 residues. Trimming shortened V by 1 base and J by 2 bases, and 6 bases separated the two germline ends. CDR3 bases: TGTGCCAGCAGCTTAGGGGGCCCCAAAAACATTCAGTACTTC. Translated: CASSLGGPKNIQYF.

The chain joins TRBV12-3 or TRBV12-4 to TRBJ1-2; weak D call: TRBD1 (5 bases). V dropped 6 bases and J dropped 8 bases, with 13 bases sitting between them. The CDR3 runs to 12 residues. The CDR3 bases are TGTGCCAGCAGCCCGGTCGGGGACGGCTACACCTTC. It yields the protein CASSPVGDGYTF.

The V and J genes are TRBV12-3 or TRBV12-4 and TRBJ2-1, with D perhaps matching TRBD1 (5 bases). This CDR3 spans 13 amino acids. The V end was cut by 1 base, the J end by 7 bases, with 8 bases between. The CDR3 region has the DNA TGTGCCAGCAGTTTAGGGACAATAAATGAGCAGTTCTTC. Its translation is CASSLGTINEQFF.

This rearrangement joins TRBV5-4 to TRBJ1-4; no reliable D call. Trimming left V 5 bases short and J 8 bases short, with 13 bases between. Germline CDR1 SGHNT, CDR2 YYREEE (reference sequence). The CDR3 is made up of 13 amino acids. The CDR3 nucleotides read TGTGCCAGCAGATCTCAGGACGGGGAAAAACTGTTTTTT. This codes for CASRSQDGEKLFF.

This chain joins TRBV7-9 and TRBJ2-1; 12 bases are a match to TRBD2. Losses at the gene ends were 0 bases for V and 0 bases for J; bases not matched to a gene: 3. Germline loops: CDR1 SEHNR, CDR2 FQNEAQ (reference sequence). The CDR3 loop spans 18 amino acids. The chain's CDR3 is CASSLATSGGLSYNEQFF. CDR3 nucleotide sequence: TGTGCCAGCAGCTTAGCGACTAGCGGGGGCCTCTCCTACAATGAGCAGTTCTTC.

This clonotype was recorded a few times. The chain uses TRBV12-3 or TRBV12-4 and TRBJ1-2, with TRBD1 matching over 7 bases. J lost 7 bases, V lost 6 bases, and 11 bases had no gene match. The CDR3 contains 14 residues. The CDR3 protein is CASSSTGETVGYTF. For the CDR3, the DNA is TGTGCCAGCAGCTCTACAGGGGAGACGGTTGGCTACACCTTC.

This clonotype was recorded a few times. The J gene is TRBJ1-1, the V gene TRBV19; 9 nucleotides line up with TRBD1. The CDR3 runs to 14 residues. The germline V gene encodes CDR1 LNHDA and CDR2 SQIVND (reference sequence). With V trimmed by 7 bases and J by 5 bases, 8 bases remained unmatched. CDR3 amino acids: CASTKQGARTEAFF. DNA of the CDR3: TGTGCCAGTACCAAACAGGGGGCGAGGACTGAAGCTTTCTTT.

The J gene is TRBJ1-3, the V gene TRBV2; TRBD1 aligns across 12 bases. Germline values: CDR1 SNHLY, CDR2 FYNNEI. V shed 8 bases and J 7 bases; nucleotides not matched to a gene: 9. This CDR3 is 15 amino acids long. The CDR3 protein is CASDPGQGASNTIYF. Here the CDR3 DNA reads TGTGCCAGCGATCCGGGACAGGGGGCGTCGAACACCATATATTTT. Supplemented by reference TRBV2 and TRBJ1-3, the full variable domain reads EPEVTQTPSHQVTQMGQEVILRCVPISNHLYFYWYRQILGQKVEFLVSFYNNEISEKSEIFDDQFSVERPDGSNFTLKIRSTKLEDSAMYFCASDPGQGASNTIYFGEGSWLTVV.

This clonotype has more than one count but fewer than ten. This chain joins TRBV7-2 and TRBJ1-1; TRBD1 might be the D (5 bases). CDR1 SGHTA and CDR2 FQGNSA come from the germline V gene. V dropped 2 bases and J dropped 6 bases, with 10 bases sitting between them. The CDR3 contains 13 residues. The CDR3 reads CASSLNQGAEAFF. DNA of the CDR3: TGTGCCAGCAGCTTAAACCAAGGGGCTGAAGCTTTCTTT.

This clonotype came up a few times. The chain recombines TRBV7-2 with TRBJ2-1; 8 nucleotides match TRBD2. This CDR3 contains 15 residues. V shed 3 bases and J 3 bases; nucleotides not matched to a gene: 4. Germline values: CDR1 SGHTA, CDR2 FQGNSA. The CDR3 DNA reads as TGTGCCAGCAGCTTGGGCGGGGGGCTCTACAATGAGCAGTTCTTC. The encoded protein is CASSLGGGLYNEQFF.

This chain connects TRBV10-3 to TRBJ2-7; D may be TRBD1 (6 bases). The CDR3 has 12 amino acids. Germline lookup yields CDR1 ENHRY and CDR2 SYGVKD. V lost 6 bases, J lost 5 bases, and 11 bases lay in between. CDR3 sequence: CAISPKGDEQYF. CDR3 DNA sequence: TGTGCCATCAGCCCAAAGGGGGACGAGCAGTACTTC.

This clonotype was seen a few times. The V and J genes are TRBV7-6 and TRBJ2-5, with 8 bases matching TRBD2. Germline V gene data show CDR1 as SGHVS and CDR2 as FNYEAQ. The CDR3 runs to 14 residues. V lost 5 bases, J lost 3 bases, and 5 bases stayed unmatched. The CDR3 loop reads CASSPGLAEETQYF. For the CDR3, the DNA is TGTGCCAGCAGCCCCGGACTAGCTGAAGAGACCCAGTACTTC.

V is TRBV12-3 or TRBV12-4 and J is TRBJ2-1; D is uncertain. Trimming pared 3 bases from V and 5 bases from J, leaving 8 bases between. The CDR3 sequence is 13 residues long. This CDR3 is CASSFSPNNEQFF. The CDR3, as DNA: TGTGCCAGCAGTTTCTCGCCCAACAATGAGCAGTTCTTC.

The sample holds a few counts of this clonotype. V and J are TRBV7-2 and TRBJ1-1; D not resolved. Germline V gene sequence: CDR1 SGHTA, CDR2 FQGNSA. This CDR3 has 13 residues. V was cut by 1 base and J by 4 bases, with 7 bases left in between. This chain's CDR3 is CASSLVGSTEAFF. Here the CDR3 DNA reads TGTGCCAGCAGCTTAGTGGGAAGCACTGAAGCTTTCTTT.

In DNA form, the CDR3 reads TGCAGTGCTAGAGATCCGGAGAGGGGTACTGAAGCTTTCTTT. Amino acids: CSARDPERGTEAFF. This sequence joins TRBV20-1 and TRBJ1-1; a possible D gene is TRBD1 (5 bases). The CDR3 spans 14 residues. The germline V gene encodes CDR1 DFQATT and CDR2 SNEGSKA (reference sequence). The V and J ends lost 0 bases and 5 bases respectively, with 13 bases between them.

In its sample, this clonotype was seen a few times. This chain links TRBV11-2 with TRBJ2-1; 9 bases agree with TRBD2. V lost 7 bases and J lost 6; bases outside the gene matches: 13. Germline V CDR1 and CDR2: SGHAT, FQNNGV. The CDR3 runs 16 residues. The CDR3 protein is CASNPSGTSIFNEQFF. CDR3 DNA sequence: TGTGCCAGCAACCCATCCGGGACTAGCATTTTCAATGAGCAGTTCTTC.

CDR3 sequence reads: CASTGGLLNTEAFF. The CDR3 bases are TGTGCCAGCACCGGGGGACTGCTGAACACTGAAGCTTTCTTT. The chain links TRBV2 to TRBJ1-1; maybe TRBD1 (5 bases). The germline V gene encodes CDR1 SNHLY and CDR2 FYNNEI. This CDR3 spans 14 amino acids. The V and J ends lost 7 bases and 0 bases respectively, with 12 bases between them.

The V and J genes are TRBV10-3 and TRBJ2-7; 7 positions agree with TRBD2. V was pared by 9 bases and J by 1 base, with 6 bases of the junction left unmatched. The CDR3 is 13 amino acids. CDR1 and CDR2 (germline): ENHRY, SYGVKD. In nucleotides, the CDR3 is TGTGCCATTCCGGGAGGCTCATCCTACGAGCAGTACTTC. It codes for CAIPGGSSYEQYF.

The chain has TRBV6-6 and TRBJ2-6, with D possibly being TRBD1 (5 bases). CDR1 and CDR2 from the germline V gene are MNHNY and SVGAGI (reference sequence). V was cut by 7 bases and J by 0 bases, with 16 bases left in between. The CDR3 has 17 residues. CDR3 sequence: CASIPTVSLSGANVLTF. CDR3 nucleotide sequence: TGTGCCAGCATTCCGACAGTATCCCTCTCTGGGGCCAACGTCCTGACTTTC.

The V and J genes are TRBV6-4 and TRBJ1-1, with TRBD1 as a possible D gene (6 bases). Germline V lookup: CDR1 MRHNA, CDR2 SNTAGT. CDR3 length: 15 amino acids. Trimming stripped 0 bases from V and 5 bases from J, with 13 bases between. The CDR3 nucleotides are TGTGCCAGCAGTGACTCGGTTGGGGGCGTAACTGAAGCTTTCTTT. As protein: CASSDSVGGVTEAFF.

This clonotype has only a few counts. The chain uses TRBV6-6 and TRBJ2-1; 10 bases line up with TRBD2. The germline CDR1 and CDR2 sequences are MNHNY and SVGAGI (reference sequence). J lost 8 bases, V lost 3 bases, and 10 bases had no gene match. The CDR3 runs 16 residues. CDR3 bases: TGTGCCAGCAGTTATCCCCTAGCGGGGGATGGCGATGAGCAGTTCTTC. Its translation is CASSYPLAGDGDEQFF.

This clonotype was seen repeatedly, ten times or more. The rearrangement links TRBV5-6 to TRBJ2-7; 8 positions agree with TRBD1. V dropped 4 bases and J dropped 3; count of bases not matched to a gene: 9. The CDR3 totals 15 residues. Germline assignment: CDR1 SGHDT and CDR2 YYEEEE. CDR3 sequence: CASSGAGQAFYEQYF. The CDR3, as DNA: TGTGCCAGCAGCGGCGCGGGACAGGCCTTCTACGAGCAGTACTTC.

The chain couples TRBV2 to TRBJ2-3; the D is unclear. In germline, CDR1 is SNHLY, CDR2 FYNNEI. V lost 7 bases and J lost 1, with 15 bases in between. The CDR3 contains 15 residues. The CDR3 DNA reads as TGTGCCAGCACCGACGAAGAAAGCGGCACAGATACGCAGTATTTT. Its protein product is CASTDEESGTDTQYF.

The V gene is TRBV7-6, the J gene TRBJ2-1, with TRBD2 identical over 11 bases. The length of the CDR3 is 19 residues. The J segment lost 0 bases and the V segment lost 5 bases, leaving 12 bases of the junction unmatched. Looked up from germline, CDR1 is SGHVS and CDR2 is FNYEAQ. The CDR3, as DNA: TGTGCCAGCAGCCATCGGGTAGCGGGGGGGATTAGCTCCTACAATGAGCAGTTCTTC. Encoded protein: CASSHRVAGGISSYNEQFF.